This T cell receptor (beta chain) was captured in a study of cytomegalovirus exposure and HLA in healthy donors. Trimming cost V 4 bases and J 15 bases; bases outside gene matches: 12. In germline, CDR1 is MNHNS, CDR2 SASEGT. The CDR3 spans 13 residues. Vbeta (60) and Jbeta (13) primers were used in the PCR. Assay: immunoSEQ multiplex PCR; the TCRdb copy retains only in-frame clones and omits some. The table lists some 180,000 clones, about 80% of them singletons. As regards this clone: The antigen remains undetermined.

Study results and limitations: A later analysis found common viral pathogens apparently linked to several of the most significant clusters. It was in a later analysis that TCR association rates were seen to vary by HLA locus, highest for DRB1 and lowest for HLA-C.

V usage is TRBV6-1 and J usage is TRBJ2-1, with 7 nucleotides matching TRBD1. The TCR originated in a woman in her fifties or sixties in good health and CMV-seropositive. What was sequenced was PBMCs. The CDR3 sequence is CASSVTLQGMGFF. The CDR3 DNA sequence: TGTGCCAGCAGTGTGACTCTACAGGGGATGGGGTTCTTC.